Listed here are 21 T cell receptor beta chains from one sample, sequenced in a study of glioma-infiltrating T cells. Amplification of TCR alpha and beta CDR3 regions from RNA used iRepertoire nested multiplex PCR. TCRdb reanalysed the multiplex PCR reads using MiXCR and keeps one entry per CDR3 protein. The data show under 150,000 distinct CDR3 sequences, around 42% seen once. Specimen: glioma tissue, nonneoplastic brain tissue, or PBMCs (not recorded which). Source of these receptors: a human donor with low-grade glioma or glioblastoma, undergoing nonglioma brain surgery, or in good health (not recorded which).

This clonotype was detected only a few times. V usage is TRBV7-2 and J usage is TRBJ2-1; D is undetermined. Germline-derived CDR1 and CDR2 are SGHTA and FQGNSA. The CDR3 consists of 13 residues. V dropped 2 bases and J dropped 3 bases, with 5 bases sitting between them. The CDR3 here is CASSLFSYNEQFF. Here the CDR3 DNA reads TGTGCCAGCAGCTTATTCAGCTACAATGAGCAGTTCTTC.

Concerning this clonotype itself: At one end the junction does not follow the germline gene, possibly because of a read error. The V call is TRBV10-3, the J call TRBJ1-1, with 8 bases lining up with TRBD1. Germline lookup yields CDR1 ENHRY and CDR2 SYGVKD. CDR3 length equals 17 residues. This CDR3 reads CAISENRGTGGVGEASF. The CDR3, as DNA: TGTGCCATCAGTGAAAATCGAGGGACAGGAGGTGTTGGTGAAGCTTCCTTT.

The V call is TRBV20-1, the J call TRBJ2-1, with no clear D. The CDR3 runs 14 residues. Trimming took off 4 bases at V and 1 base at J, with 11 bases between the two ends. Germline V gene sequence: CDR1 DFQATT, CDR2 SNEGSKA (reference sequence). DNA for the CDR3: TGCAGTGCTATCGGGTCCACATCCTACAATGAGCAGTTCTTC. Translating it yields CSAIGSTSYNEQFF.

CDR3 nucleotides: TGTGCCAGCAGTTCTCACCGGGACAAGTACTTC. This encodes CASSSHRDKYF. The rearrangement uses TRBV12-3 or TRBV12-4 and TRBJ2-7, with a possible D match to TRBD1 (6 bases). V lost 4 bases and J 11 bases, leaving 12 bases between the germline ends. The CDR3 covers 11 residues.

As concerns this clonotype: Relative to the germline gene, one junction end is altered; a read error may explain this. The rearrangement uses TRBV6-2 or TRBV6-3 and TRBJ2-1; possibly TRBD2 for D (6 bases). This CDR3 has 12 residues. Germline V gene lookup returns CDR1 MNHEY and CDR2 SVGEGT. In DNA form, the CDR3 reads TGTGCCAGCAGCCAAGGGAGGAACGAGCTGTTCTTC. Its protein is CASSQGRNELFF.

This clonotype showed up just a few times. DNA of the CDR3: TGTGCCAGCAGTTACAACCGACAGAACACTGAAGCTTTCTTT. Translation gives CASSYNRQNTEAFF. The V gene is TRBV6-2 or TRBV6-3, the J gene TRBJ1-1; no clear D. The CDR3 runs to 14 residues. Germline CDR1 reads MNHEY; CDR2 reads SVGEGT. The V end was cut by 2 bases, the J end by 1 base, with 8 bases between.

This chain links TRBV7-2 with TRBJ1-5, with no clear D. Trimming shortened V by 4 bases and J by 3 bases, and 7 bases separated the two germline ends. Germline V gene sequence: CDR1 SGHTA, CDR2 FQGNSA. CDR3 length: 13 residues. The CDR3 DNA reads TGTGCCAGCAGCTCCACTATCAATCAGCCCCAGCATTTT. It encodes CASSSTINQPQHF.

This clonotype occurred many times. The chain links TRBV6-2 or TRBV6-3 to TRBJ2-1; a weak D match, TRBD1 (5 bases). The V and J ends lost 2 bases and 3 bases respectively, with 11 bases between them. Germline CDR1 MNHEY, CDR2 SVGEGT. CDR3 length: 15 residues. CDR3 sequence: CASSYDSGLYNEQFF. The CDR3 DNA sequence: TGTGCCAGCAGTTACGACAGTGGGCTCTACAATGAGCAGTTCTTC.

This rearrangement joins TRBV10-2 to TRBJ2-7; D not resolved. The V and J ends lost 6 bases and 4 bases respectively, with 19 bases between them. Germline V gives CDR1 WSHSY, CDR2 SAAADI. The CDR3 spans 15 residues. DNA for the CDR3: TGCGCCAGCAGACAAGATGCGTGGAGCAGTTACGAGCAGTACTTC. It is translated as CASRQDAWSSYEQYF.

In this sample, this clonotype turned up many times. The chain links TRBV6-1 to TRBJ2-5, with 8 bases that match TRBD2. This CDR3 is 13 amino acids long. The J segment lost 2 bases and the V segment lost 7 bases, leaving 3 bases of the junction unmatched. Germline V gene sequence: CDR1 MNHNS, CDR2 SASEGT. CDR3 in DNA: TGTGCCAGCAAACTAGCGGCACAAGAGACCCAGTACTTC. It yields the protein CASKLAAQETQYF.

Remarks on this clonotype: A much larger clonotype is one base distant, so this may be a read error. V and J are TRBV12-3 or TRBV12-4 and TRBJ1-5, with D possibly matching TRBD1 (5 bases). This CDR3 region has 13 residues. CDR3 coding DNA: TGTACCAGCAGCTTCCTAGACAGTCAGCCCCAGCATTTT. It translates to CTSSFLDSQPQHF.

CDR3 DNA sequence: TGTGCCAGCAGCTTGGGCCTTAGTGGAAACACCATATATTTT. As protein: CASSLGLSGNTIYF. The J gene is TRBJ1-3, the V gene TRBV7-9; D uncertain. V dropped 3 bases and J dropped 3 bases, with 9 bases sitting between them. Germline CDR1 reads SEHNR; CDR2 reads FQNEAQ (reference sequence). This CDR3 is 14 amino acids long.

V usage is TRBV28 and J usage is TRBJ1-3; D unresolved. CDR3 length: 11 residues. V gave up 9 bases and J gave up 4 bases, with 7 bases separating them. Per the germline V gene, CDR1 is MDHEN and CDR2 is SYDVKM. The DNA of the CDR3 is TGTGCCAGAAGAAGGGGAAACACCATATATTTT. Its protein product is CARRRGNTIYF.

This clonotype was seen at least ten times. The V and J genes are TRBV28 and TRBJ2-7; D is unresolved. Trimming stripped 5 bases from V and 2 bases from J, with 16 bases between. The CDR3 has 15 residues. Germline CDR1 and CDR2: MDHEN and SYDVKM. In DNA form, the CDR3 reads TGTGCCAGCAGTAGACGACAACTCCTTCCCTACGAGCAGTACTTC. This translates into CASSRRQLLPYEQYF. Drawing the rest from reference TRBV28 and TRBJ2-7, the complete variable domain is DVKVTQSSRYLVKRTGEKVFLECVQDMDHENMFWYRQDPGLGLRLIYFSYDVKMKEKGDIPEGYSVSREKKERFSLILESASTNQTSMYLCASSRRQLLPYEQYFGPGTRLTVT.

V and J are TRBV27 and TRBJ1-1; TRBD1 might be the D (6 bases). The germline gives CDR1 MNHEY, CDR2 SMNVEV (reference sequence). This CDR3 is built from 15 residues. V lost 0 bases, J lost 6 bases, and 14 bases lay in between. Here the CDR3 reads CASSLSRPGGAEAFF. In DNA, the CDR3 is TGTGCCAGCAGTTTATCGCGCCCGGGGGGCGCTGAAGCTTTCTTT.

V is TRBV15 and J is TRBJ2-1; 7 nucleotides match TRBD2. The CDR3 covers 15 residues. Germline values: CDR1 LNHNV, CDR2 YYDKDF (reference sequence). The J segment lost 2 bases and the V segment lost 2 bases, leaving 3 bases of the junction unmatched. CDR3 residues: CATSRLAETYNEQFF. The CDR3 nucleotides read TGTGCCACCAGCAGACTAGCGGAGACCTACAATGAGCAGTTCTTC.

The chain employs TRBV27 and TRBJ2-7, with TRBD2 as a possible D gene (5 bases). Looked up from germline, CDR1 is MNHEY and CDR2 is SMNVEV (reference sequence). Trimming pared 6 bases from V and 0 bases from J, leaving 12 bases between. The CDR3 runs 14 residues. Here the CDR3 DNA reads TGTGCCAGCAGAGCGGTAGACAACTCCTACGAGCAGTACTTC. The encoded protein is CASRAVDNSYEQYF.

The rearrangement links TRBV10-3 to TRBJ2-3; 12 bases are shared with TRBD2. This CDR3 has 16 amino acids. Germline V gene sequence: CDR1 ENHRY, CDR2 SYGVKD. Trimming cost V 6 bases and J 3 bases; bases outside gene matches: 7. As DNA, the CDR3 is TGTGCCATCAGCCTAAGACTAGCGGGAGAGACAGATACGCAGTATTTT. It translates to CAISLRLAGETDTQYF.

This clonotype was detected only a few times. The chain has TRBV15 and TRBJ1-1; the D is unclear. Germline CDR1 and CDR2: LNHNV and YYDKDF (reference sequence). Trimming took 6 bases from V and 3 from J, leaving 8 bases between them. This CDR3 is built from 12 residues. The CDR3 nucleotides are TGTGCCACCAGTAACACCTACACTGAAGCTTTCTTT. Its protein is CATSNTYTEAFF.

This clonotype has at least ten counts. V is TRBV20-1 and J is TRBJ2-1; D tentatively fits TRBD1 or TRBD2 (5 bases each). Looked up from germline, CDR1 is DFQATT and CDR2 is SNEGSKA (reference sequence). V was trimmed by 1 base and J by 0 bases, leaving 10 bases between them. The length of the CDR3 is 15 residues. The CDR3 reads CSARGGGSSYNEQFF. As DNA, the CDR3 is TGCAGTGCTAGAGGTGGGGGTTCCTCCTACAATGAGCAGTTCTTC.

A word on this clonotype: A much bigger clone sits one base away, suggesting this may be a read error. CDR3 coding DNA: TGTGCCAGCACTTTACTTAGCACAGATACGCAGTATTTT. This translates into CASTLLSTDTQYF. The V gene is TRBV27, the J gene TRBJ2-3; D is undetermined. The germline V gene has CDR1 MNHEY and CDR2 SMNVEV (reference sequence). This CDR3 region has 13 residues.